These 30 T cell receptor beta chains originate from one sample sequenced in a study of T cells in Graves' hyperthyroidism and ophthalmopathy. Researchers amplified the TCR beta CDR3 regions from RNA transcripts. HTBI primers were the set used in a first-round RT-PCR of the TCR CDR3. TCRdb redid the calling of the multiplex PCR reads with MiXCR, one entry per CDR3 protein. Among 600,000 or so distinct CDR3 sequences listed, about 43% were seen once. The specimen was peripheral blood or thyroid tissue (not recorded which). The receptor set was obtained from a young woman with Graves' hyperthyroidism.

This clonotype appeared many times. This sequence joins TRBV24-1 and TRBJ1-5; the D is unclear. The germline gives CDR1 KGHDR, CDR2 SFDVKD. The ends were cut back, 6 bases at V and 1 base at J, with 12 bases in the middle. The CDR3 has 15 residues. The CDR3 region has the DNA TGTGCCACCAGTCAGGCCGGGCTAAGCAATCAGCCCCAGCATTTT. Encoded protein: CATSQAGLSNQPQHF.

V usage is TRBV11-2 and J usage is TRBJ1-2, with D maybe TRBD1 (5 bases). V was trimmed by 2 bases and J by 8 bases, leaving 9 bases between them. This CDR3 comprises 12 residues. Germline V gene lookup returns CDR1 SGHAT and CDR2 FQNNGV. CDR3 coding DNA: TGTGCCAGCAGCTTAAGGGGTCGCGGCTACACCTTC. Amino acid sequence: CASSLRGRGYTF.

In this sample, this clonotype turned up a few times. The chain combines TRBV7-9 with TRBJ2-5; no definite D call. Germline V gene sequence: CDR1 SEHNR, CDR2 FQNEAQ (reference sequence). CDR3 length: 16 residues. The V gene lost 5 bases and the J gene lost 4 bases, with 20 bases spanning the gap. In nucleotides, the CDR3 is TGTGCCAGCAGCCAAGCCGCGCCTCCGTCCCCAGAGACCCAGTACTTC. It is translated as CASSQAAPPSPETQYF.

The sample holds a few counts of this clonotype. The chain couples TRBV7-6 to TRBJ2-7, with 7 bases lining up with TRBD2. The CDR3 totals 14 residues. Germline loops: CDR1 SGHVS, CDR2 FNYEAQ. V dropped 8 bases and J dropped 0; count of bases not matched to a gene: 7. The CDR3 loop is CASRGTTSSYEQYF. In nucleotides, the CDR3 is TGTGCCAGCCGCGGGACTACCTCCTCCTACGAGCAGTACTTC.

J is TRBJ1-1 and V is TRBV6-5; D uncertain. V lost 4 bases and J 5 bases, leaving 8 bases between the germline ends. Germline V gene sequence: CDR1 MNHEY, CDR2 SVGAGI. CDR3 length: 12 residues. The CDR3 DNA sequence: TGTGCCAGCAGTTCCCCCCTGACTGAAGCTTTCTTT. Its protein is CASSSPLTEAFF.

This clonotype was picked up many times. One junction end does not reproduce the germline sequence, and a read error may be involved. This chain links TRBV5-1 with TRBJ1-1; 7 nucleotides match TRBD1. This CDR3 is 14 amino acids long. Germline lookup yields CDR1 SGHRS and CDR2 YFSETQ. CDR3 region: CASSLRQGNTEAFF. DNA of the CDR3: TGTGCCAGCAGCTTACGACAGGGGAACACTGAAGCTTTCTTT.

In this sample, this clonotype turned up a few times. The chain links TRBV29-1 to TRBJ1-1; D is undetermined. Germline V CDR1 and CDR2: SQVTM, ANQGSEA. V was clipped by 2 bases and J by 0 bases, with 4 bases between them. The CDR3 is 12 residues long. CDR3 residues: CSVEKLNTEAFF. The CDR3 nucleotides read TGCAGCGTTGAAAAACTGAACACTGAAGCTTTCTTT.

This clonotype was observed many times. V gene TRBV15 combines with J gene TRBJ2-7, with D possibly matching TRBD2 (5 bases). CDR1 and CDR2 (germline): LNHNV, YYDKDF (reference sequence). V shed 5 bases and J shed 4 bases, with 15 bases lying between them. This CDR3 comprises 14 residues. CDR3 in amino acids: CATSLRGRSYEQYF. The CDR3 DNA follows: TGTGCCACCAGCCTCCGGGGTAGGTCGTACGAGCAGTACTTC. The full variable domain, with the rest looked up from reference TRBV15 and TRBJ2-7, is DAMVIQNPRYQVTQFGKPVTLSCSQTLNHNVMYWYQQKSSQAPKLLFHYYDKDFNNEADTPDNFQSRRPNTSFCFLDIRSPGLGDTAMYLCATSLRGRSYEQYFGPGTRLTVT.

This clonotype occurred a few times. The chain carries TRBV4-1 and TRBJ1-2, with TRBD1 as a possible D gene (5 bases). Per the germline V gene, CDR1 is MGHRA and CDR2 is YSYEKL. Trimming shortened V by 2 bases and J by 4 bases, and 8 bases separated the two germline ends. The CDR3 is made up of 13 amino acids. Here the CDR3 reads CASSQKGIYGYTF. The CDR3 DNA is TGCGCCAGCAGCCAAAAGGGGATCTATGGCTACACCTTC.

The DNA of the CDR3 is TGTGCCAGCAGCCCGAGCAGGGTAGATGGCTACACCTTC. It codes for CASSPSRVDGYTF. The chain recombines TRBV6-6 with TRBJ1-2, with D tentatively TRBD1 (5 bases). Germline V gene lookup returns CDR1 MNHNY and CDR2 SVGAGI (reference sequence). The CDR3 totals 13 residues. V was pared by 6 bases and J by 6 bases, with 14 bases between.

The V gene is TRBV10-3, the J gene TRBJ2-2; D call uncertain. Per germline, CDR1 ENHRY and CDR2 SYGVKD. The CDR3 has 13 amino acids. Trimming left V 0 bases short and J 6 bases short, with 5 bases between. The CDR3 spells CAISESSPGELFF. CDR3 bases: TGTGCCATCAGTGAGTCGAGCCCCGGGGAGCTGTTTTTT.

This rearrangement joins TRBV7-3 to TRBJ2-5, with 7 bases aligning to TRBD1. Germline trimming cut 5 bases from V and 2 bases from J; bases unmatched to any gene: 8. CDR3 length: 15 residues. Germline lookup yields CDR1 SGHTA and CDR2 FQGTGA. The CDR3 here is CASSPRGTEQETQYF. The DNA of the CDR3 is TGTGCCAGCAGCCCCCGTGGGACAGAACAAGAGACCCAGTACTTC.

As for this clonotype: A much larger clone differs by one base, so this may be a read error. The V and J genes are TRBV29-1 and TRBJ1-4; 7 bases agree with TRBD1. J lost 6 bases, V lost 1 base, and 11 bases had no gene match. Germline CDR1 and CDR2: SQVTM and ANQGSEA. This CDR3 spans 16 amino acids. The CDR3 reads CSVEGLRGRVDEKLFF. CDR3 bases: TGCAGCGTTGAAGGTCTAAGGGGGCGCGTGGATGAAAAACTGTTTTTT.

The chain combines TRBV10-3 with TRBJ1-1; D unclear. Germline CDR1 reads ENHRY; CDR2 reads SYGVKD. This CDR3 contains 12 residues. V was cut by 10 bases and J by 4 bases, with 13 bases left in between. The CDR3 is CASRFGSTEAFF. CDR3 in DNA: TGTGCCAGCAGATTTGGAAGCACTGAAGCTTTCTTT.

At least ten counts were recorded for this clonotype. The chain links TRBV6-6 to TRBJ1-2, with D possibly matching TRBD1 (6 bases). CDR1 MNHNY and CDR2 SVGAGI come from the germline V gene (reference sequence). This CDR3 is 13 amino acids long. Between the trimmed V and J ends, which lost 0 bases and 6 bases, there was a span of 8 bases. CDR3 sequence (DNA): TGTGCCAGCAGTTACTCGGCAGGGGATGGCTACACCTTC. Translation gives CASSYSAGDGYTF.

In the case of this clonotype: Just one base apart from a much larger clone, this may be a read error. V gene TRBV6-1 combines with J gene TRBJ1-4; TRBD1 might be the D (5 bases). Trimming left V 3 bases short and J 7 bases short, with 12 bases between. The length of the CDR3 is 14 residues. CDR1 and CDR2 (germline): MNHNS, SASEGT. CDR3 sequence (DNA): TGTGCCAGCAGTGAGCAAAAGACAGCTGAAAAACTGTTTTTT. This sequence encodes CASSEQKTAEKLFF.

This clonotype was seen more than once but under ten times. The gene calls are TRBV9 and TRBJ1-2; the match to TRBD1 covers 7 bases. This CDR3 has 14 amino acids. The V segment lost 0 bases and the J segment 8 bases; nucleotides outside the gene matches: 7. Germline loops: CDR1 SGDLS, CDR2 YYNGEE. The CDR3 DNA is TGTGCCAGCAGCGTAGCACAGGGGCCGGACGGCTACACCTTC. Translation gives CASSVAQGPDGYTF.

Of note for this clonotype: This may arise from a read error, as a much more abundant clone is one base away. The CDR3 end shows no conserved phenylalanine or tryptophan, and so a read error is likely. The chain combines TRBV2 with TRBJ1-1, with unresolved D. Deletions cut 6 bases from V and 7 bases from J, with 9 bases between. CDR3 length: 11 residues. CDR1 is SNHLY, CDR2 FYNNEI, per germline. CDR3 DNA: TGTGCCAGCAGGAAGACCTTTGAAGCTTTCTTG. Translation gives CASRKTFEAFL.

The chain has TRBV5-1 and TRBJ1-2; 8 bases are a match to TRBD1. CDR3 size: 14 residues. J was trimmed by 6 bases and V by 4 bases; bases with no gene match: 8. Germline CDR1 reads SGHRS; CDR2 reads YFSETQ. The CDR3 coding sequence is TGCGCCAGCAGCCTACAGGGGGGTCGGGATGGCTACACCTTC. This translates into CASSLQGGRDGYTF.

The rearrangement uses TRBV29-1 and TRBJ2-5, with 10 bases identical to TRBD1. Trimming at V came to 8 bases and at J to 5 bases, leaving 11 bases not matched to a gene. Looked up from germline, CDR1 is SQVTM and CDR2 is ANQGSEA. CDR3 length: 14 amino acids. The CDR3 region is CSFLGTGDGETQYF. CDR3 nucleotides: TGCAGCTTTCTCGGGACAGGGGATGGGGAGACCCAGTACTTC.

This clonotype has at least ten counts. The chain couples TRBV10-3 to TRBJ2-5; D may be TRBD1 or TRBD2 (6 bases each). V lost 4 bases, J lost 4 bases, and 22 bases lay in between. The CDR3 loop spans 17 amino acids. Germline loops: CDR1 ENHRY, CDR2 SYGVKD. In DNA, the CDR3 is TGTGCCATCAGTGGGGACTTCGAGGGGGGACTGGGAGAGACCCAGTACTTC. Translated: CAISGDFEGGLGETQYF.

V usage is TRBV10-2 and J usage is TRBJ1-2; D possibly corresponds to TRBD1 (6 bases). CDR1 and CDR2 from the germline V gene are WSHSY and SAAADI. Trimming left V 0 bases short and J 0 bases short, with 8 bases between. This CDR3 has 15 residues. The CDR3 sequence is CASSESTGPNYGYTF. CDR3 nucleotide sequence: TGCGCCAGCAGTGAGTCGACAGGACCTAACTATGGCTACACCTTC.

With respect to this clonotype: It is likely a read error, because the conserved phenylalanine at the end of the CDR3 is missing. No DNA is shown, since the ends of the CDR3 on it are uncertain; the CDR3 is the one TCRdb lists. The chain employs TRBV19 and TRBJ1-4. The CDR3 comprises 8 residues, both ends counted. Looked up from germline, CDR1 is LNHDA and CDR2 is SQIVND (reference sequence). The CDR3 region is CASSTEGP.

Concerning this clonotype itself: This may be a read error, as it is one base from a much larger clone. The V and J genes are TRBV9 and TRBJ1-1; perhaps TRBD1 as D (6 bases). Germline V gene sequence: CDR1 SGDLS, CDR2 YYNGEE. The CDR3 length is 13 residues. Here the CDR3 reads CAGSVVDSTEAFF. CDR3 sequence (DNA): TGTGCCGGCAGCGTAGTGGACAGCACTGAAGCTTTCTTT.

This clonotype qualifies as medium-sized. The chain joins TRBV15 to TRBJ1-4, with D possibly TRBD1 on 6 matching bases. This CDR3 spans 15 amino acids. Trimming took off 1 base at V and 4 bases at J, with 10 bases between the two ends. The germline V gene encodes CDR1 LNHNV and CDR2 YYDKDF (reference sequence). The CDR3 DNA reads as TGTGCCACCAGCAGAGGGGCAGGGGATAATGAAAAACTGTTTTTT. Amino acid sequence: CATSRGAGDNEKLFF.

V and J are TRBV7-8 and TRBJ1-5, with D maybe TRBD1 (5 bases). The V end lost 1 base, the J end lost 0 bases, and 10 bases lay between the germline ends. CDR1 and CDR2 (germline): SGHVS, FQNEAQ. The CDR3 is 16 amino acids. CDR3 bases: TGTGCCAGCAGCTTAGTGGGACGGTATAGCAATCAGCCCCAGCATTTT. Translated: CASSLVGRYSNQPQHF. Variable domain in full (rest from reference TRBV7-8 and TRBJ1-5): GAGVSQSPRYKVAKRGQDVALRCDPISGHVSLFWYQQALGQGPEFLTYFQNEAQLDKSGLPSDRFFAERPEGSVSTLKIQRTQQEDSAVYLCASSLVGRYSNQPQHFGDGTRLSIL.

V is TRBV25-1 and J is TRBJ2-7, with 9 bases matching TRBD1. The germline V gene encodes CDR1 MGHDK and CDR2 SYGVNS. This CDR3 spans 11 amino acids. V shed 9 bases, J shed 7 bases, and the junction held 4 bases outside the gene matches. Here the CDR3 reads CASWDREEQYF. DNA of the CDR3: TGTGCCAGTTGGGACAGGGAAGAGCAGTACTTC.

This clonotype was seen more than once but under ten times. J is TRBJ2-7 and V is TRBV7-2, with TRBD2 identical over 7 bases. V shed 1 base and J 2 bases; nucleotides not matched to a gene: 11. Per germline, CDR1 SGHTA and CDR2 FQGNSA. The CDR3 spans 17 residues. In nucleotides, the CDR3 is TGTGCCAGCAGCTTAGAGTCGTCTAGCGGTACCCCCTACGAGCAGTACTTC. It is translated as CASSLESSSGTPYEQYF.

This clonotype was seen many times. This sequence joins TRBV2 and TRBJ2-7, with D possibly being TRBD1 (6 bases). Between the trimmed V and J ends, which lost 6 bases and 2 bases, there was a span of 8 bases. The CDR3 is made up of 12 amino acids. Germline CDR1 SNHLY, CDR2 FYNNEI. The CDR3 protein is CASRKGAYEQYF. For the CDR3, the DNA is TGTGCCAGCAGAAAGGGGGCCTACGAGCAGTACTTC.

The genes are TRBV24-1 and TRBJ1-4; a possible D gene is TRBD1 (5 bases). The V end was cut by 2 bases, the J end by 5 bases, with 11 bases between. The CDR3 covers 15 residues. Germline CDR1 KGHDR, CDR2 SFDVKD. The CDR3 here is CATSDSGRENEKLFF. CDR3 in DNA: TGTGCCACCAGTGATTCGGGCAGGGAGAATGAAAAACTGTTTTTT.